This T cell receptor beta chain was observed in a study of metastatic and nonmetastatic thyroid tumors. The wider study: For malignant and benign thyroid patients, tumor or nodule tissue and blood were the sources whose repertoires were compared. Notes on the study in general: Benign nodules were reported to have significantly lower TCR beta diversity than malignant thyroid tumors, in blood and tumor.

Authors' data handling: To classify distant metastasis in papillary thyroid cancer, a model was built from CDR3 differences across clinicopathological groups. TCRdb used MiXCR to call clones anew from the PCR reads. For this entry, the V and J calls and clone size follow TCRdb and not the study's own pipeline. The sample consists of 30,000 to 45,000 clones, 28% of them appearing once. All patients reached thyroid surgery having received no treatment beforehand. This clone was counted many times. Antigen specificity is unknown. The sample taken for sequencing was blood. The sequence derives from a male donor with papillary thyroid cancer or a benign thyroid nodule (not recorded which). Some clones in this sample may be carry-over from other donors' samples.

CDR3 residues: CASSPQETQYF. CDR3 DNA: TGTGCCAGCTCACCCCAAGAGACCCAGTACTTC. The chain recombines TRBV18 with TRBJ2-5; D gene uncertain. The CDR3 runs to 11 residues. V gave up 3 bases and J gave up 1 base, with 0 bases separating them. Germline-derived CDR1 and CDR2 are KGHSH and LQKENI. Complete variable domain (other parts from reference TRBV18 and TRBJ2-5): NAGVMQNPRHLVRRRGQEARLRCSPMKGHSHVYWYRQLPEEGLKFMVYLQKENIIDESGMPKERFSAEFPKEGPSILRIQQVVRGDSAAYFCASSPQETQYFGPGTRLLVL.